This TCR beta chain was identified during a study of T cells expressing NK-cell markers. TCRdb re-called the 5' RACE reads; every CDR3 protein appears as one record, without DNA. The sample data list some 440,000 distinct CDR3 sequences. The CDR3 consists of 14 residues. Sequencing input: blood T cells: a sorted CD56 or NKG2C T cell subset, CD4+ or CD8+ T cells, or bulk PBMC T cells (not recorded which). This TCR derives from a woman between 45 and 60 years old in good health. The chain uses TRBV12-3 or TRBV12-4 and TRBJ1-2. The CDR3 here is CASSLRGRDYGYTF.